This entry describes one T cell receptor (beta chain). Germline lookup yields CDR1 SNHLY and CDR2 FYNNEI. Trimming took off 2 bases at V and 2 bases at J, with 7 bases between the two ends. The CDR3 sequence is 14 residues long. Method: immunoSEQ multiplex PCR; TCRdb's copy keeps in-frame clones and lacks some. The table lists fewer than 25,000 clones, 74% of them singletons. CD4+ or CD8+ T cells were sorted as naive CD45RA+ or memory CD45RO+. This sample stems from a study of regulatory dendritic cells for organ transplantation. The sequenced material came from memory CD4+ T cells from blood. Subset indicated: CD45RO+ memory T cells. The sequence was collected from a human donor in good health. This sequence joins TRBV2 and TRBJ1-5; D may be TRBD1 (5 bases). The CDR3 nucleotides read TGTGCCAGCAGTGAATCCAGGGGCAATCAGCCCCAGCATTTT. Translating gives CASSESRGNQPQHF.